This T cell receptor beta chain is from a study of cytomegalovirus exposure and HLA in healthy donors. Comments on this clone: What it recognizes is unknown.

Germline CDR1 and CDR2: LGHNA and YSLEER. This CDR3 comprises 13 residues. V was cut by 0 bases and J by 7 bases, with 10 bases left in between. General study results and limits: In a later analysis, productive TCRs from donors in an Asian-associated ancestry cluster reportedly carried fewer N-insertions than the cohort mean.

The PCR ran on 60 Vbeta and 13 Jbeta primers. Sequenced by immunoSEQ multiplex PCR; TCRdb stores in-frame clones only, minus some. Among approximately 150,000 clones listed, roughly 77% were seen once. The genes are TRBV4-3 and TRBJ2-7; tentative D call: TRBD2 (6 bases). Sequences were obtained from PBMCs. The source is a young man in good health and CMV-seropositive. The CDR3 is CASSQELGREQYF. The CDR3 DNA reads TGCGCCAGCAGCCAAGAGCTGGGGAGGGAGCAGTACTTC.